This entry lists 31 T cell receptor beta chains sequenced from one sample in a study of CD8 T cells in ankylosing spondylitis. TCRdb re-analysed the 5' RACE reads in MiXCR, keeping a single row per CDR3 protein. Among several thousand distinct CDR3 sequences, 8.2% were seen once, and the ten largest hold 20% to 25%. Sequenced material: blood, either unsorted or a sorted T cell fraction (not recorded which). The receptors derive from a male donor with ankylosing spondylitis or in good health (not recorded which).

By its share, this clonotype is medium-sized. V gene TRBV9 combines with J gene TRBJ1-2; possible D gene TRBD1, 6 bases. V lost 3 bases and J 4 bases, leaving 16 bases between the germline ends. From germline, CDR1 is SGDLS and CDR2 YYNGEE. CDR3 length equals 15 residues. DNA for the CDR3: TGTGCCAGCAGCGCCCAAACAGGGAACCCCTATGGCTACACCTTC. This gives the protein CASSAQTGNPYGYTF.

By sample share, this clonotype is medium-sized. The chain combines TRBV9 with TRBJ2-3; tentatively, D is TRBD1 (6 bases). The V and J ends lost 0 bases and 0 bases respectively, with 11 bases between them. The CDR3 sequence is 16 residues long. CDR1 SGDLS and CDR2 YYNGEE come from the germline V gene. The CDR3 spells CASSVGTVTSTDTQYF. In DNA form, the CDR3 reads TGTGCCAGCAGCGTAGGGACAGTTACTAGCACAGATACGCAGTATTTT.

This clonotype was seen ten or more times. The rearrangement joins TRBV9 to TRBJ1-3; 9 bases line up with TRBD1. This CDR3 comprises 17 residues. Germline V gene lookup returns CDR1 SGDLS and CDR2 YYNGEE. The V segment lost 0 bases and the J segment 3 bases; nucleotides outside the gene matches: 7. The CDR3 reads CASSVEVVGQGGNTIYF. As DNA, the CDR3 is TGTGCCAGCAGCGTAGAAGTTGTGGGACAGGGTGGAAACACCATATATTTT.

The chain has TRBV9 and TRBJ2-1, with TRBD2 matching over 7 bases. Germline CDR1 SGDLS, CDR2 YYNGEE. CDR3 size: 14 residues. The trim removed 0 bases at V and 7 bases at J, leaving 4 bases unmatched. CDR3 residues: CASSVGGSLNEQFF. CDR3 DNA: TGTGCCAGCAGCGTAGGCGGGAGTTTGAATGAGCAGTTCTTC.

As for this clonotype: This may stem from a read error, because a much larger clone lies one nucleotide away. The chain carries TRBV9 and TRBJ2-5; D not resolved. CDR3 length: 16 residues. Germline V lookup: CDR1 SGDLS, CDR2 YYNGEE. Trimming stripped 2 bases from V and 2 bases from J, with 16 bases between. DNA of the CDR3: TGTGCCAGCAGCGTCGCTTTGGACGCCACTCAAGAGACCCAGTACTTC. Protein sequence: CASSVALDATQETQYF.

Judged by abundance, this clonotype is medium-sized. The V call is TRBV9, the J call TRBJ2-1; 11 positions agree with TRBD2. This CDR3 comprises 17 residues. Germline V gene data show CDR1 as SGDLS and CDR2 as YYNGEE. V lost 0 bases and J lost 2; bases outside the gene matches: 4. The CDR3 loop is CASSVDSGGAPYNEQFF. CDR3 nucleotide sequence: TGTGCCAGCAGCGTAGATAGCGGGGGGGCCCCCTACAATGAGCAGTTCTTC.

This clonotype was seen repeatedly, ten times or more. This chain links TRBV9 with TRBJ2-2; D not resolved. The germline V gene encodes CDR1 SGDLS and CDR2 YYNGEE. Trimming pared 6 bases from V and 1 base from J, leaving 10 bases between. CDR3 length: 14 residues. CDR3 loop: CASNSGLNTGELFF. The CDR3 DNA is TGTGCCAGCAACTCCGGGCTGAACACCGGGGAGCTGTTTTTT. The whole variable domain, remainder taken from reference TRBV9 and TRBJ2-2, is DSGVTQTPKHLITATGQRVTLRCSPRSGDLSVYWYQQSLDQGLQFLIQYYNGEERAKGNILERFSAQQFPDLHSELNLSSLELGDSALYFCASNSGLNTGELFFGEGSRLTVL.

This clonotype is termed medium-sized. The rearrangement uses TRBV9 and TRBJ2-3; D is unclear. Germline V gene lookup returns CDR1 SGDLS and CDR2 YYNGEE. CDR3 length: 15 amino acids. Trimming took off 3 bases at V and 2 bases at J, with 13 bases between the two ends. The CDR3 DNA sequence: TGTGCCAGCAGCGCACATGGCCCGTTCACAGATACGCAGTATTTT. Translating it yields CASSAHGPFTDTQYF.

This clonotype is termed medium-sized. This sequence joins TRBV9 and TRBJ2-7; D might be TRBD1 (6 bases). V lost 4 bases to trimming and J lost 2 bases, with 13 bases between them. Germline V gene sequence: CDR1 SGDLS, CDR2 YYNGEE. This CDR3 comprises 14 residues. The CDR3 bases are TGTGCCAGCAGCCCCCGGGACAATCCCTACGAGCAGTACGTC. The encoded protein is CASSPRDNPYEQYV.

This clonotype is classed as medium-sized. The chain joins TRBV9 to TRBJ2-5, with TRBD2 matching over 13 bases. Germline trimming cut 4 bases from V and 5 bases from J; bases unmatched to any gene: 8. The CDR3 sequence is 16 residues long. Looked up from germline, CDR1 is SGDLS and CDR2 is YYNGEE. The DNA of the CDR3 is TGTGCCAGCAGCCCCCCGACTAGCGGGGGGCAGGAGACCCAGTACTTC. This codes for CASSPPTSGGQETQYF.

This clonotype ranks as medium-sized. The CDR3 region is CASSPRTGTGELFF. DNA of the CDR3: TGTGCCAGCAGCCCAAGGACAGGGACCGGGGAGCTGTTTTTT. The rearrangement joins TRBV9 to TRBJ2-2; 8 bases line up with TRBD1. CDR1 and CDR2 from the germline V gene are SGDLS and YYNGEE. Unmatched junction bases numbered 4, after V lost 4 bases and J lost 5 bases. The CDR3 spans 14 residues.

This clonotype was observed at least ten times. This chain links TRBV9 with TRBJ2-3; D unresolved. The CDR3 is made up of 14 amino acids. Per germline, CDR1 SGDLS and CDR2 YYNGEE. Trimming cost V 0 bases and J 0 bases, with 5 bases left between them. In nucleotides, the CDR3 is TGTGCCAGCAGCGTAGTAGGCAGCACAGATACGCAGTATTTT. This gives the protein CASSVVGSTDTQYF.

Within the sample, this clonotype is medium-sized (0.01 to 0.1%). The chain couples TRBV9 to TRBJ1-2, with 10 bases matching TRBD1. Germline trimming cut 2 bases from V and 0 bases from J; bases unmatched to any gene: 7. Germline assignment: CDR1 SGDLS and CDR2 YYNGEE. The CDR3 covers 17 residues. The CDR3 bases are TGTGCCAGCAGCGTTGCCGGGACAGGGGTGCCTAACTATGGCTACACCTTC. As protein: CASSVAGTGVPNYGYTF. The entire variable domain, with the rest obtained from reference TRBV9 and TRBJ1-2, is as follows: DSGVTQTPKHLITATGQRVTLRCSPRSGDLSVYWYQQSLDQGLQFLIQYYNGEERAKGNILERFSAQQFPDLHSELNLSSLELGDSALYFCASSVAGTGVPNYGYTFGSGTRLTVV.

This clonotype showed up many times. The chain recombines TRBV9 with TRBJ2-1, with D perhaps matching TRBD2 (6 bases). The V and J ends lost 0 bases and 4 bases respectively, with 14 bases between them. The CDR3 is 16 amino acids. In germline, CDR1 is SGDLS, CDR2 YYNGEE. The CDR3 region has the DNA TGTGCCAGCAGCGTAGCCGGGACTGGAGTTTACAATGAGCAGTTCTTC. Its translation: CASSVAGTGVYNEQFF. Full variable domain (outside the CDR3, taken from reference TRBV9 and TRBJ2-1): DSGVTQTPKHLITATGQRVTLRCSPRSGDLSVYWYQQSLDQGLQFLIQYYNGEERAKGNILERFSAQQFPDLHSELNLSSLELGDSALYFCASSVAGTGVYNEQFFGPGTRLTVL.

In this sample, this clonotype is medium-sized. The chain couples TRBV9 to TRBJ2-1; 14 nucleotides match TRBD2. V was pared by 4 bases and J by 0 bases, with 15 bases of the junction left unmatched. Germline V CDR1 and CDR2: SGDLS, YYNGEE. The CDR3 totals 21 residues. The CDR3 DNA follows: TGTGCCAGCAGCTTCACATCGACTAGCGGGGGGGCCTTTGACTCCTACAATGAGCAGTTCTTC. It is translated as CASSFTSTSGGAFDSYNEQFF.

This clonotype was observed many times. The rearrangement links TRBV9 to TRBJ2-1; 12 positions match TRBD2. CDR3 size: 15 residues. V gave up 4 bases and J gave up 4 bases; unmatched junction bases: 3. From germline, CDR1 is SGDLS and CDR2 YYNGEE. The CDR3 nucleotides read TGTGCCAGCAGCTCTAGCGGGGGGGAGTACAATGAGCAGTTCTTC. It codes for CASSSSGGEYNEQFF.

The chain recombines TRBV9 with TRBJ2-5; D is possibly TRBD1 (5 bases). The CDR3 spans 14 residues. Trimming pared 3 bases from V and 0 bases from J, leaving 9 bases between. Germline V gives CDR1 SGDLS, CDR2 YYNGEE. The CDR3 DNA is TGTGCCAGCAGCGCAAGACAGAACCAAGAGACCCAGTACTTC. Translation: CASSARQNQETQYF. The full variable domain, its missing parts supplied by reference TRBV9 and TRBJ2-5, is DSGVTQTPKHLITATGQRVTLRCSPRSGDLSVYWYQQSLDQGLQFLIQYYNGEERAKGNILERFSAQQFPDLHSELNLSSLELGDSALYFCASSARQNQETQYFGPGTRLLVL.

The V gene is TRBV9, the J gene TRBJ2-2; 8 bases fit TRBD1. Trimming removed 2 bases from V and 0 bases from J; junction bases left unmatched: 6. Germline CDR1 is SGDLS and CDR2 is YYNGEE. The CDR3 length is 17 residues. The CDR3 loop is CASSVSAGGPNTGELFF. The CDR3 DNA follows: TGTGCCAGCAGCGTTTCAGCAGGGGGCCCGAACACCGGGGAGCTGTTTTTT.

In its sample, this clonotype is medium-sized. This chain connects TRBV9 to TRBJ1-4; no definite D call. CDR3 size: 14 residues. The germline V and J ends were trimmed by 3 bases and 7 bases, with 13 bases remaining between them. Looked up from germline, CDR1 is SGDLS and CDR2 is YYNGEE. CDR3 in amino acids: CASSGAGTGEKLFF. The CDR3 nucleotides are TGTGCCAGCAGCGGGGCGGGTACGGGTGAAAAACTGTTTTTT.

This CDR3 reads CASSVDGTSGGVYNEQFF. In nucleotides, the CDR3 is TGTGCCAGCAGCGTAGACGGGACTAGCGGGGGGGTCTACAATGAGCAGTTCTTC. The gene calls are TRBV9 and TRBJ2-1; 16 nucleotides line up with TRBD2. V shed 0 bases, J shed 3 bases, and the junction held 3 bases outside the gene matches. CDR1 is SGDLS, CDR2 YYNGEE, per germline. This CDR3 is built from 18 residues.

This clonotype has ten or more counts. The V gene is TRBV9, the J gene TRBJ2-3; D uncertain. This CDR3 region has 15 residues. The germline gives CDR1 SGDLS, CDR2 YYNGEE. The ends were cut back, 2 bases at V and 0 bases at J, with 10 bases in the middle. CDR3 protein: CASSVVLGSTDTQYF. The CDR3 DNA sequence: TGTGCCAGCAGCGTCGTCCTAGGAAGCACAGATACGCAGTATTTT.

There are many counts of this clonotype. The chain has TRBV9 and TRBJ2-3; perhaps D is TRBD1 or TRBD2 (5 bases each). The V gene's germline CDR1 is SGDLS and CDR2 YYNGEE. This CDR3 region has 14 residues. Trimming shortened V by 6 bases and J by 3 bases, and 14 bases separated the two germline ends. CDR3 sequence: CASTVGGRTDTQYF. In DNA, the CDR3 is TGTGCCAGCACCGTTGGGGGAAGAACAGATACGCAGTATTTT.

This CDR3 reads CASSVTGTGNSPLHF. The DNA for the CDR3 is TGTGCCAGCAGCGTAACCGGGACAGGCAATTCACCCCTCCACTTT. The gene calls are TRBV9 and TRBJ1-6, with 8 bases matching TRBD1. The CDR3 covers 15 residues. With 1 base clipped from V and 7 bases from J, the junction kept 4 bases outside the gene matches. Germline V lookup: CDR1 SGDLS, CDR2 YYNGEE.

This clonotype was seen many times. The genes are TRBV9 and TRBJ2-3; 14 bases line up with TRBD2. The CDR3 extends over 19 amino acids. Germline CDR1 reads SGDLS; CDR2 reads YYNGEE. V dropped 4 bases and J dropped 4; count of bases not matched to a gene: 14. CDR3 nucleotide sequence: TGTGCCAGCAGCCTTCAGGGGGGACTAGCGGGGGTTCGGGCAGATACGCAGTATTTT. It yields the protein CASSLQGGLAGVRADTQYF.

This clonotype occurred many times. The CDR3 DNA reads TGTGCCAGCAGCGCCAGCCCTCGAGCGGGGGCTAGCACAGATACGCAGTATTTT. As protein: CASSASPRAGASTDTQYF. V and J are TRBV9 and TRBJ2-3, with 8 bases that match TRBD2. Germline CDR1 SGDLS, CDR2 YYNGEE. V shed 3 bases, J shed 0 bases, and the junction held 12 bases outside the gene matches. There are 18 residues in the CDR3.

This clonotype was detected a few times. V usage is TRBV23-1 and J usage is TRBJ2-3; 8 bases are a match to TRBD1. TRBV23-1 is classed as an ORF, of uncertain function. The length of the CDR3 is 15 residues. Trimming cost V 3 bases and J 6 bases; bases outside gene matches: 8. This CDR3 reads CASSQSGRGLDTQYF. In nucleotides, the CDR3 is TGCGCCAGCAGTCAGAGTGGCAGGGGGCTGGATACGCAGTATTTT.

This clonotype appeared many times. A much larger clone differs from this one at a single base, so this may be a read error. This chain links TRBV9 with TRBJ1-5; D unresolved. V lost 0 bases and J lost 0, with 4 bases in between. Germline V gene lookup returns CDR1 SGDLS and CDR2 YYNGEE. The CDR3 loop spans 14 amino acids. CDR3 sequence: CASSVGYSNQPQHF. DNA of the CDR3: TGTGCCAGCAGCGTAGGGTATAGCAATCAGCCCCAGCATTTT.

CDR3 nucleotides: TGTGCCAGCAGCGTAGGTGGGGACAGGGAGGATACGCAGTATTTT. Its translation is CASSVGGDREDTQYF. The V and J genes are TRBV9 and TRBJ2-3; 9 bases map to TRBD1. Germline CDR1 is SGDLS and CDR2 is YYNGEE. V lost 0 bases to trimming and J lost 6 bases; unmatched junction nucleotides: 5. The CDR3 is 15 residues long.

This clonotype was recorded many times. In DNA form, the CDR3 reads TGTGCCAGCAGTGAGGGTTCCGGGACAGCATCCTACGAGCAGTACGTC. Amino acid sequence: CASSEGSGTASYEQYV. This chain joins TRBV6-2 or TRBV6-3 and TRBJ2-7; 7 bases fit TRBD1. V was pared by 5 bases and J by 1 base, with 11 bases of the junction left unmatched. In germline, CDR1 is MNHEY, CDR2 SVGEGT. This CDR3 is 16 amino acids long.

By frequency in the sample, this clonotype is medium-sized. The chain uses TRBV9 and TRBJ2-3, with D perhaps TRBD1 (6 bases). Trimming took 3 bases from V and 4 from J, leaving 12 bases between them. Germline CDR1 and CDR2: SGDLS and YYNGEE. The CDR3 has 14 residues. The CDR3 here is CASSDIGGSDTQYF. DNA of the CDR3: TGTGCCAGCAGCGACATAGGGGGTTCAGATACGCAGTATTTT.

The sample holds many counts of this clonotype. This sequence joins TRBV9 and TRBJ2-5, with TRBD1 matching 7 bases. Trimming removed 4 bases from V and 3 bases from J; junction bases left unmatched: 6. Germline V gene data show CDR1 as SGDLS and CDR2 as YYNGEE. This CDR3 is built from 14 residues. The CDR3 is CASSYGTEKETQYF. The CDR3 nucleotides read TGTGCCAGCAGCTACGGGACAGAGAAAGAGACCCAGTACTTC.